This T cell receptor beta chain is from a study of cytomegalovirus exposure and HLA in healthy donors. Study-wide context: Most genotyped donors, 81% of 300 to 400, had Caucasian-associated genetic ancestry.

The study, taken as a whole, reports: Some V segments, TRBV6-2 and TRBV6-3 among them, were indistinguishable and were therefore excluded. CMV serostatus stood as the only immune exposure information on hand.

13 Jbeta primers and 60 Vbeta primers were used for the PCR. The method was immunoSEQ multiplex PCR; TCRdb's version includes in-frame clones alone and lacks a portion of them. Of about 140,000 clones listed, approximately 80% were seen once; the top ten hold 2% to 2.5%. CDR3 size: 15 residues. Germline loops: CDR1 SGHNT, CDR2 YYREEE (reference sequence). V shed 2 bases, J shed 9 bases, and the junction held 8 bases outside the gene matches. With respect to this clone: Its target is not known.

This TCR was recovered from a man aged 30-40 years in good health and CMV-seronegative. Sequencing was performed on PBMCs. This rearrangement joins TRBV5-4 to TRBJ1-6; 7 positions agree with TRBD1. The chain's CDR3 is CASSLTGAWGSPLHF. Written as DNA, the CDR3 is TGTGCCAGCAGCTTAACAGGGGCCTGGGGTTCACCCCTCCACTTT.